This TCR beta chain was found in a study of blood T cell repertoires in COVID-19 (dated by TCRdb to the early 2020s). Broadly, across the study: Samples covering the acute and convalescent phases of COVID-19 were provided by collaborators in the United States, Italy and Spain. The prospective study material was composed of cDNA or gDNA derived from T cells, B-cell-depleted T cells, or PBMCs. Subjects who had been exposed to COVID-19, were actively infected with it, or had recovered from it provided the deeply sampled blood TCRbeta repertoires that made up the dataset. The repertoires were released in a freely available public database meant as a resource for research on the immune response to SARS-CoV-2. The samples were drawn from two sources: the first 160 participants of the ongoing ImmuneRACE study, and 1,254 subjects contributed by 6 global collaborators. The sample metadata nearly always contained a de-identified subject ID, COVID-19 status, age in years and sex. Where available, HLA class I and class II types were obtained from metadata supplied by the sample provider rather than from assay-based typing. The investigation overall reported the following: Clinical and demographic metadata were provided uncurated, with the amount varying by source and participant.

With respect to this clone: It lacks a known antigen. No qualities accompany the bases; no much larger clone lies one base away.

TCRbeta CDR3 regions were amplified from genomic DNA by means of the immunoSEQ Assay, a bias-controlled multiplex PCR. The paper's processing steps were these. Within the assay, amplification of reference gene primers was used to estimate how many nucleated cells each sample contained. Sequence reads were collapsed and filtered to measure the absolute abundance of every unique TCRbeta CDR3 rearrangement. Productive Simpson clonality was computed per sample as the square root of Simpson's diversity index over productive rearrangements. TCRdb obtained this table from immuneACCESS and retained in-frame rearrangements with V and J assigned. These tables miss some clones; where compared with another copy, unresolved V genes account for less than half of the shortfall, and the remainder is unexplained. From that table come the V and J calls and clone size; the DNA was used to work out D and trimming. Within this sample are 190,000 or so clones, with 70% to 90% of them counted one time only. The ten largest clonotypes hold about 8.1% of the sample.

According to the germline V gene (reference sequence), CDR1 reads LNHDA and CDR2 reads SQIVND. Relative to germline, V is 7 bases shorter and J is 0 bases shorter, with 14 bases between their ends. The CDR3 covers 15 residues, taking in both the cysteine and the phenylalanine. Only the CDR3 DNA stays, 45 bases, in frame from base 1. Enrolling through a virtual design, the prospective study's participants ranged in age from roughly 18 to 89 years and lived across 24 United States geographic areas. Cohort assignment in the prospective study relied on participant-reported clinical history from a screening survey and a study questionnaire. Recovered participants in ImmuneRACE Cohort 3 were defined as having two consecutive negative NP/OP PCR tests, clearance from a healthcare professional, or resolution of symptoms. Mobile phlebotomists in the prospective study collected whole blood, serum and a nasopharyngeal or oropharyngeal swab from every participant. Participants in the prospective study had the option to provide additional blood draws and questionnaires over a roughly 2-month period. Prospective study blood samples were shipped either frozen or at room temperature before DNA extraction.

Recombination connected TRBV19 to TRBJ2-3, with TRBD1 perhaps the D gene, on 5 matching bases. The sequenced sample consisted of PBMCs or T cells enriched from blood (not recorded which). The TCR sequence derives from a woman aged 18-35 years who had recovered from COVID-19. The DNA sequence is TGTGCCAGTAAAGTTGCAAGGGGAAGCACAGATACGCAGTATTTT. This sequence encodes CASKVARGSTDTQYF.